These 27 T cell receptor beta chains share one sample of origin, sequenced in a study of PD-L1 blockade in urothelial cancer. TCRdb's copy holds only in-frame clones and misses some; the assay was immunoSEQ multiplex PCR. The repertoire holds about 130,000 clones, with around 84% as singletons. Time point defined: pretreatment peripheral blood. This specimen was PBMCs, taken around atezolizumab (anti-PD-L1) treatment. Receptors were obtained from a middle-aged man with urothelial cancer.

This clone was found once. The gene calls are TRBV7-2 and TRBJ2-1, with 9 bases lining up with TRBD1. With V trimmed by 7 bases and J by 8 bases, 6 bases remained unmatched. Germline assignment: CDR1 SGHTA and CDR2 FQGNSA. The CDR3 covers 13 residues. The CDR3 bases are TGTGCCAGCAAGGGACAGGGTCGCGATGAGCAGTTCTTC. Protein sequence: CASKGQGRDEQFF.

The genes are TRBV6-5 and TRBJ2-7; weak D call: TRBD1 (5 bases). Trimming took off 6 bases at V and 6 bases at J, with 18 bases between the two ends. Germline lookup yields CDR1 MNHEY and CDR2 SVGAGI. The CDR3 is 14 residues long. The CDR3 nucleotides read TGTGCCAGCAGCAGAGCCGGGTCAGGGTCCGAGCAGTACTTC. Residues: CASSRAGSGSEQYF.

V gene TRBV30 combines with J gene TRBJ2-4; 9 bases agree with TRBD1. The CDR3 is 14 residues long. Germline values: CDR1 GTSNPN, CDR2 SVGIG (reference sequence). J was trimmed by 7 bases and V by 1 base; bases with no gene match: 5. The CDR3 spells CAWSGGTGRNIQYF. Written as DNA, the CDR3 is TGTGCCTGGAGTGGCGGGACAGGGAGGAACATTCAGTACTTC.

This chain links TRBV30 with TRBJ1-4, with TRBD1 identical over 9 bases. Unmatched junction bases numbered 4, after V lost 0 bases and J lost 2 bases. There are 16 residues in the CDR3. CDR1 is GTSNPN, CDR2 SVGIG, per germline (reference sequence). The CDR3 is CAWSVGQGRTNEKLFF. The DNA for the CDR3 is TGTGCCTGGAGTGTAGGACAGGGGCGGACTAATGAAAAACTGTTTTTT.

This chain joins TRBV6-1 and TRBJ2-1; 7 bases are shared with TRBD2. Per germline, CDR1 MNHNS and CDR2 SASEGT. CDR3 length equals 13 residues. The DNA of the CDR3 is TGTGCGGCCTGCGGGGGCTCCTACAATGAGCAGTTCTTC. Its translation is CAACGGSYNEQFF.

This clone was found a few times. The chain recombines TRBV6-4 with TRBJ1-4; the D gene is possibly TRBD1 (5 bases). The CDR3 has 15 amino acids. Between the trimmed V and J ends, which lost 3 bases and 3 bases, there was a span of 11 bases. Per germline, CDR1 MRHNA and CDR2 SNTAGT. As DNA, the CDR3 is TGTGCCAGCAGTGAGCGGTCGGGGGCTAATGAAAAACTGTTTTTT. Translating it yields CASSERSGANEKLFF.

In this sample, this clone turned up a few times. The chain carries TRBV15 and TRBJ2-7, with D possibly matching TRBD1 (5 bases). Between the trimmed V and J ends, which lost 1 base and 1 base, there was a span of 14 bases. Germline CDR1 LNHNV, CDR2 YYDKDF (reference sequence). This CDR3 is built from 16 residues. The CDR3 loop reads CATSRGGHFMSYEQYF. In DNA, the CDR3 is TGTGCCACCAGCAGAGGCGGACACTTCATGTCCTACGAGCAGTACTTC.

The chain combines TRBV28 with TRBJ2-2; TRBD1 matches 7 bases. Germline loops: CDR1 MDHEN, CDR2 SYDVKM. The CDR3 is 16 amino acids. Trimming removed 6 bases from V and 3 bases from J; junction bases left unmatched: 10. The CDR3 loop reads CASSLTGEFYTGELFF. Here the CDR3 DNA reads TGTGCCAGCAGCCTCACAGGGGAATTCTACACCGGGGAGCTGTTTTTT.

The chain links TRBV15 to TRBJ2-6; 7 positions agree with TRBD1. Per the germline V gene, CDR1 is LNHNV and CDR2 is YYDKDF (reference sequence). This CDR3 is 17 amino acids long. The ends lost 5 bases at V and 2 bases at J; junction bases unmatched: 9. The CDR3 sequence: CATSGRQGTPGANVLTF. In nucleotides, the CDR3 is TGTGCCACCAGCGGTAGACAGGGTACCCCTGGGGCCAACGTCCTGACTTTC.

The chain recombines TRBV28 with TRBJ1-1; maybe TRBD1 (6 bases). This CDR3 region has 14 residues. V dropped 6 bases and J dropped 0 bases, with 11 bases sitting between them. Germline V gene data show CDR1 as MDHEN and CDR2 as SYDVKM. CDR3 amino acids: CASSPDSMNTEAFF. The CDR3 coding sequence is TGTGCCAGCAGCCCGGACAGCATGAACACTGAAGCTTTCTTT. The variable domain in full, completed from reference TRBV28 and TRBJ1-1, reads DVKVTQSSRYLVKRTGEKVFLECVQDMDHENMFWYRQDPGLGLRLIYFSYDVKMKEKGDIPEGYSVSREKKERFSLILESASTNQTSMYLCASSPDSMNTEAFFGQGTRLTVV.

V gene TRBV27 combines with J gene TRBJ2-1; D perhaps matches TRBD2 (6 bases). The length of the CDR3 is 11 residues. Germline CDR1 reads MNHEY; CDR2 reads SMNVEV (reference sequence). The V gene lost 3 bases and the J gene lost 15 bases, with 12 bases spanning the gap. CDR3 amino acids: CASSFLAGTFF. CDR3 bases: TGTGCCAGCAGTTTTTTGGCGGGGACGTTCTTC.

V and J are TRBV4-2 and TRBJ2-2, with 9 nucleotides matching TRBD2. J lost 4 bases, V lost 3 bases, and 6 bases had no gene match. Germline lookup yields CDR1 LGHNA and CDR2 YNFKEQ. CDR3 size: 16 residues. This chain's CDR3 is CASSQVAGGATGELFF. The CDR3 bases are TGTGCCAGCAGCCAGGTGGCGGGAGGGGCCACCGGGGAGCTGTTTTTT.

This clone was seen just once. The chain is built from TRBV2 and TRBJ1-5; a weak D match, TRBD1 (5 bases). Germline CDR1 reads SNHLY; CDR2 reads FYNNEI. There are 13 residues in the CDR3. Trimming shortened V by 3 bases and J by 5 bases, and 8 bases separated the two germline ends. CDR3 loop: CASSESGHQPQHF. Here the CDR3 DNA reads TGTGCCAGCAGTGAGTCAGGGCATCAGCCCCAGCATTTT.

The chain is built from TRBV28 and TRBJ2-1; TRBD2 matches at 11 bases. Germline V gene data show CDR1 as MDHEN and CDR2 as SYDVKM. V lost 6 bases, J lost 9 bases, and 7 bases stayed unmatched. The CDR3 contains 14 residues. CDR3 coding DNA: TGTGCCAGCAGCCCACTAGCGGGAGCTCTTGAGCAGTTCTTC. Amino acids: CASSPLAGALEQFF.

Concerning this clone: A much larger clone lies a single base off, so this may be a read error. Other nucleotide sequences in the sample specify the same CDR3. The chain is built from TRBV7-6 and TRBJ2-1; 9 positions agree with TRBD2. V shed 6 bases and J 7 bases; nucleotides not matched to a gene: 19. Germline CDR1 reads SGHVS; CDR2 reads FNYEAQ. This CDR3 is 18 amino acids long. CDR3 region: CASSLNFGAGGQSNEQFF. The CDR3 nucleotides are TGTGCCAGCAGTTTAAATTTCGGGGCGGGAGGGCAGTCGAATGAGCAGTTCTTC.

This clone was seen a handful of times. The rearrangement links TRBV7-2 to TRBJ1-2; D is ambiguous. CDR1 is SGHTA, CDR2 FQGNSA, per germline. The CDR3 totals 13 residues. The germline V and J ends were trimmed by 5 bases and 5 bases, with 12 bases remaining between them. CDR3 bases: TGTGCCAGCAGCCCGAGCGGCCAGTATGGCTACACCTTC. Residues: CASSPSGQYGYTF.

A few counts support this clone. The V call is TRBV18, the J call TRBJ1-6; 10 bases line up with TRBD1. The length of the CDR3 is 16 residues. V trimming: 0 bases; J trimming: 10 bases; junction bases outside the gene matches: 6. Germline V gene lookup returns CDR1 KGHSH and CDR2 LQKENI. The CDR3 spells CASSPPNDRGHSPLHF. CDR3 DNA sequence: TGTGCCAGCTCACCACCCAATGACAGGGGGCACTCACCCCTCCACTTT.

The chain has TRBV19 and TRBJ1-1; TRBD1 matches at 11 bases. Germline-derived CDR1 and CDR2 are LNHDA and SQIVND (reference sequence). After removal of 4 bases from V and 5 bases from J, the junction contained 15 bases not matched to a gene. The CDR3 totals 18 residues. CDR3 amino acids: CASSKEDRGRFLGTEAFF. In DNA form, the CDR3 reads TGTGCCAGTAGTAAGGAGGACAGGGGGCGCTTTTTGGGGACTGAAGCTTTCTTT.

Only one count was recorded for this clone. The gene calls are TRBV7-2 and TRBJ2-5; TRBD1 matches 8 bases. Germline assignment: CDR1 SGHTA and CDR2 FQGNSA. V dropped 4 bases and J dropped 5; count of bases not matched to a gene: 6. The CDR3 has 14 amino acids. The CDR3 reads CASSSQGVGETQYF. CDR3 DNA sequence: TGTGCCAGCAGCTCACAGGGGGTGGGGGAGACCCAGTACTTC.

The chain links TRBV14 to TRBJ1-2; perhaps TRBD1 as D (6 bases). The germline gives CDR1 SGHDN, CDR2 FVKESK. Trimming removed 4 bases at V and 4 bases at J, with 19 bases between. This CDR3 contains 16 residues. CDR3: CASSPPWGGSFYGYTF. The CDR3 DNA reads as TGTGCCAGCAGCCCCCCTTGGGGGGGCAGTTTCTATGGCTACACCTTC.

In its sample, this clone is large. This chain connects TRBV9 to TRBJ1-1; D possibly corresponds to TRBD1 (6 bases). Germline loops: CDR1 SGDLS, CDR2 YYNGEE. Trimming cost V 3 bases and J 5 bases, with 14 bases left between them. The CDR3 totals 14 residues. The CDR3 DNA reads as TGTGCCAGCAGCGACCCAGGGGCCGGGACTGAAGCTTTCTTT. It encodes CASSDPGAGTEAFF.

The CDR3 spells CASSFFGLQNTGELFF. DNA for the CDR3: TGTGCCAGCAGCTTTTTTGGACTTCAGAACACCGGGGAGCTGTTTTTT. J is TRBJ2-2 and V is TRBV7-9, with a possible D match to TRBD2 (5 bases). CDR1 and CDR2 (germline): SEHNR, FQNEAQ (reference sequence). Trimming pared 3 bases from V and 1 base from J, leaving 12 bases between. The CDR3 has 16 amino acids.

CDR3 protein: CASSPGLDTQYF. The CDR3 DNA follows: TGTGCCAGCAGCCCCGGACTAGATACGCAGTATTTT. The chain has TRBV9 and TRBJ2-3; D perhaps matches TRBD2 (5 bases). The V gene's germline CDR1 is SGDLS and CDR2 YYNGEE. With 4 bases removed from V and 5 bases from J, the gap between germline ends came to 8 bases. This CDR3 is built from 12 residues.

This sequence joins TRBV30 and TRBJ2-6, with D uncertain. This CDR3 region has 15 residues. The germline CDR1 and CDR2 sequences are GTSNPN and SVGIG (reference sequence). Trimming left V 1 base short and J 0 bases short, with 7 bases between. CDR3 region: CAWSDRSSGANVLTF. The CDR3 DNA sequence: TGTGCCTGGAGTGACAGAAGCTCTGGGGCCAACGTCCTGACTTTC.

The CDR3 sequence is CASSLTGMGYEQYF. CDR3 bases: TGTGCCAGCAGCTTAACCGGGATGGGCTACGAGCAGTACTTC. The chain has TRBV7-2 and TRBJ2-7; tentatively, D is TRBD2 (5 bases). CDR1 is SGHTA, CDR2 FQGNSA, per germline. The CDR3 is 14 amino acids. V was pared by 2 bases and J by 3 bases, with 11 bases between.

The chain couples TRBV5-4 to TRBJ2-3; TRBD2 aligns across 11 bases. Per the germline V gene, CDR1 is SGHNT and CDR2 is YYREEE (reference sequence). Trimming at V came to 5 bases and at J to 1 base, leaving 3 bases not matched to a gene. The CDR3 is 15 residues long. The CDR3 here is CASRLGLAGTDTQYF. The CDR3 region has the DNA TGTGCCAGCAGGCTGGGACTAGCGGGCACAGATACGCAGTATTTT. The full variable domain, rest sourced from reference TRBV5-4 and TRBJ2-3, is ETGVTQSPTHLIKTRGQQVTLRCSSQSGHNTVSWYQQALGQGPQFIFQYYREEENGRGNFPPRFSGLQFPNYSSELNVNALELDDSALYLCASRLGLAGTDTQYFGPGTRLTVL.

This rearrangement joins TRBV5-1 to TRBJ1-4; D unclear. This CDR3 is 16 amino acids long. With 0 bases removed from V and 0 bases from J, the gap between germline ends came to 9 bases. CDR1 is SGHRS and CDR2 is YFSETQ in the germline V gene. The CDR3 DNA reads TGCGCCAGCAGCTTGGCCCCTGCTACAACTAATGAAAAACTGTTTTTT. Translated, it gives CASSLAPATTNEKLFF.